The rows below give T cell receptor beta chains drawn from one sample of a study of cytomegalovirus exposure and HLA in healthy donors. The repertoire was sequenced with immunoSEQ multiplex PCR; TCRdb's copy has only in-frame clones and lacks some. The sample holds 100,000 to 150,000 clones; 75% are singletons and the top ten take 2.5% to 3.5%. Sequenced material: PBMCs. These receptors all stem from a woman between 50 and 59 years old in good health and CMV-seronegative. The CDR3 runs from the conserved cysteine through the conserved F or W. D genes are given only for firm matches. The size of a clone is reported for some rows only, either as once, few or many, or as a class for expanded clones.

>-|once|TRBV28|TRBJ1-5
TGTGCCAGCAGTCCCGGACAGCTCCATCAGCCCCAGCATTTT
CASSPGQLHQPQHF
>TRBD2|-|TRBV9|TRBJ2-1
TGTGCCAGCAGTACTAGCGGGTCCTACAATGAGCAGTTCTTC
CASSTSGSYNEQFF
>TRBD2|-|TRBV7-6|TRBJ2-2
TGTGCCAGCAGCTTAGGACTCGCGGGGGGACGGGCCGGGGAGCTGTTTTTT
CASSLGLAGGRAGELFF
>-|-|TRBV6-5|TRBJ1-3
TGTGCCAGCAGGATACAGGGCGGCTCTGGAAACACCATATATTTT
CASRIQGGSGNTIYF
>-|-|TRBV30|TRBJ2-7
TGTGCCTGGAGTAACGAACCTACGTTCGTCGAGCAGTACTTC
CAWSNEPTFVEQYF
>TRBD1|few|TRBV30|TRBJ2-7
TGTGCCTGGAGGGGGGACAGGGTCGACGAGCAGTACTTC
CAWRGDRVDEQYF
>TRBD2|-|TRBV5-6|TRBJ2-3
TGTGCCAGCAGCGGCGCCGGGACTAGCTCTTTCACAGATACGCAGTATTTT
CASSGAGTSSFTDTQYF
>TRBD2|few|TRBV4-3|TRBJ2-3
TGCGCCAGCAGCCAAGATACAATTGAAGGGCTAGCGGGACCAGATACGCAGTATTTT
CASSQDTIEGLAGPDTQYF
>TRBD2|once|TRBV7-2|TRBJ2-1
TGTGCCAGCAGCTCGTCCCGGACTAGCCCACGGGAGCAGTTCTTC
CASSSSRTSPREQFF
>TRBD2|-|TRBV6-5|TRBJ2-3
TGTGCCAGCACCTTTAGCGGGAGGAACACAGATACGCAGTATTTT
CASTFSGRNTDTQYF
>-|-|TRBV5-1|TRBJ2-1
TGCGCCAGCAGCTTGGTGGGCGGGGACAATGAGCAGTTCTTC
CASSLVGGDNEQFF
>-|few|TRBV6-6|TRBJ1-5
TGTGCCAGCAGTTACGACCCAGGGTATAGCAATCAGCCCCAGCATTTT
CASSYDPGYSNQPQHF
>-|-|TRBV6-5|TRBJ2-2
TGTGCCAGCAGTAACTCATGGACAGACCTAGGGGAGCTGTTTTTT
CASSNSWTDLGELFF
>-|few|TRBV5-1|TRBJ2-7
TGCGCCAGCAGCTTCGCGGGAACAGGCGAGCAGTACTTC
CASSFAGTGEQYF
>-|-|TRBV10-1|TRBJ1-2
TGCGCCAGCAGTGAACCGACAGACACTTCCTATGGCTACACCTTC
CASSEPTDTSYGYTF
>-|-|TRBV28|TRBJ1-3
TGTGCCAGCAGCCGTCCGAGACAAGCCTCTGGAAACACCATATATTTT
CASSRPRQASGNTIYF
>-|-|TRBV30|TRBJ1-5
TGTGCCTGGAGCTTGGACAGAGATCAGCCCCAGCATTTT
CAWSLDRDQPQHF
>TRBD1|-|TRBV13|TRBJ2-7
TGTGCCAGCAGCTTCAGGGACAGGCAAAAATACGAGCAGTACTTC
CASSFRDRQKYEQYF
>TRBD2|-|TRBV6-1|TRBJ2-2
TGTGCCAGCGGGAGCGGGAGATGGGCCGGGGAGCTGTTTTTT
CASGSGRWAGELFF
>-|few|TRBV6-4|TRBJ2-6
TGTGCCAGCAGTGATGCGGGACGGAGCTCTGGGGCCAACGTCCTGACTTTC
CASSDAGRSSGANVLTF
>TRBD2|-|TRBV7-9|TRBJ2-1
TGTGCCAGCAGCTTGGGGCGGGAGTATGTCAATGAGCAGTTCTTC
CASSLGREYVNEQFF
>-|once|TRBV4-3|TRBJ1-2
TGCGCCAGCAGCCAAGATCGTATGGGTGGAGGGGATGGCTACACCTTC
CASSQDRMGGGDGYTF